This T cell receptor (beta chain) was obtained from a study of radiotherapy plus CTLA-4 blockade in lung cancer. Measured with immunoSEQ multiplex PCR; TCRdb has only the in-frame clones, and not every one. The table records under 65,000 clones, approximately 80% of them present only once. This clone was counted a few times. Its antigen remains unidentified. Focal radiation with ipilimumab CTLA-4 blockade was given to patients with chemo-refractory metastatic non-small-cell lung cancer. Notes on the study in general: According to reports, early shifts in blood T cell clones, alongside interferon-beta, forecast response most accurately. Following radiotherapy plus ipilimumab, tumor-derived TCR clones expanded in the blood.

Trimming took 3 bases from V and 2 from J; bases not matched to a gene: 7. Germline V gene lookup returns CDR1 LNHNV and CDR2 YYDKDF (reference sequence). This CDR3 is 16 amino acids long. This chain joins TRBV15 and TRBJ1-5; 7 positions match TRBD1. The sequence derives from a human donor with non-small cell lung cancer whose response to radiotherapy plus ipilimumab could not be evaluated. The sequences come from peripheral blood, collected from a patient treated with radiotherapy plus ipilimumab. CDR3 DNA: TGTGCCACCAGCAGGGGATCAGGGGGAGGCAATCAGCCCCAGCATTTT. This encodes CATSRGSGGGNQPQHF. Full variable domain (outside the CDR3, taken from reference TRBV15 and TRBJ1-5): DAMVIQNPRYQVTQFGKPVTLSCSQTLNHNVMYWYQQKSSQAPKLLFHYYDKDFNNEADTPDNFQSRRPNTSFCFLDIRSPGLGDTAMYLCATSRGSGGGNQPQHFGDGTRLSIL.